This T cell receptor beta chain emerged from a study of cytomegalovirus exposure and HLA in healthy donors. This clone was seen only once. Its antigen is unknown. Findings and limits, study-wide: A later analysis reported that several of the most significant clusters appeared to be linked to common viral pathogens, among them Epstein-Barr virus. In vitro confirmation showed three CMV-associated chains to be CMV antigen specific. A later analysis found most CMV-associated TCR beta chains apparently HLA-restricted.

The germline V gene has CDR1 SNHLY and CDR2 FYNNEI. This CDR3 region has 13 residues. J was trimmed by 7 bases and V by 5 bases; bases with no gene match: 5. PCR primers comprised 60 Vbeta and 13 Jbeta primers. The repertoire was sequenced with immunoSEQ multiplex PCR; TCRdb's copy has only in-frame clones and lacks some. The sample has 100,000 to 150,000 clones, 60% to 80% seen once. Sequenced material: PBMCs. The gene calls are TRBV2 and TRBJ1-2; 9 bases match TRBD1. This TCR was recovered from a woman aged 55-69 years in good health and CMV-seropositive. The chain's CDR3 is CASSSGTGRGYTF. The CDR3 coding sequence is TGTGCCAGCAGTTCAGGGACAGGGCGTGGCTACACCTTC.